The text below deals with one T cell receptor beta chain. Its antigen is unknown. The sample is drawn from a study of early stage breast cancer tumors. Study overall: Approximately 10-fold was the mean read coverage per sample.

Study results and caveats: Compared with adjacent normal breast, tumors showed around 2.5-fold denser, more clonal T cells. Comparing each tissue with blood distinguished tumor from normal in 14 of 16 patients.

After removal of 6 bases from V and 5 bases from J, the junction contained 12 bases not matched to a gene. Germline assignment: CDR1 MDHEN and CDR2 SYDVKM. This CDR3 is 16 amino acids long. Each sample had two DNA replicates, 0.5 ug blood or approximately 1.5 ug tissue. The protocol was immunoSEQ multiplex PCR, while the TCRdb copy is restricted to in-frame clones and leaves out a portion. The sample lists some 28,000 clones; roughly 80% were seen once. The TCR was taken from a person between 55 and 69 years old with breast cancer. Specimen: blood. The chain employs TRBV28 and TRBJ1-5, with 8 bases aligning to TRBD1. Here the CDR3 DNA reads TGTGCCAGCAGGGATAGACAGGGGTTGATGGATCAGCCCCAGCATTTT. Protein sequence: CASRDRQGLMDQPQHF. Full variable domain (remainder filled in from reference TRBV28 and TRBJ1-5): DVKVTQSSRYLVKRTGEKVFLECVQDMDHENMFWYRQDPGLGLRLIYFSYDVKMKEKGDIPEGYSVSREKKERFSLILESASTNQTSMYLCASRDRQGLMDQPQHFGDGTRLSIL.